Shown below are 23 T cell receptor beta chains from a single sample sequenced in a study of blood T cell repertoires in COVID-19. TCRdb's table, derived via immunoSEQ multiplex PCR, lists solely in-frame clones and lacks some. The table has approximately 170,000 clones, approximately 85% seen once. The sequenced sample was peripheral blood. The receptors shown here come from an elderly woman with COVID-19, enrolled during active disease.

This clone was seen once. V is TRBV28 and J is TRBJ2-2, with 9 bases fitting TRBD1. CDR1 and CDR2 (germline): MDHEN, SYDVKM. Trimming at V came to 10 bases and at J to 4 bases, leaving 7 bases not matched to a gene. The CDR3 spans 14 residues. The CDR3 coding sequence is TGTGCCATACCCCGGGACAGGGCCACCGGGGAGCTGTTTTTT. Its translation is CAIPRDRATGELFF.

The J gene is TRBJ1-2, the V gene TRBV28; TRBD1 aligns across 7 bases. Trimming took 3 bases from V and 7 from J; bases not matched to a gene: 5. The CDR3 has 13 amino acids. Germline assignment: CDR1 MDHEN and CDR2 SYDVKM. CDR3: CASSFSRGFGYTF. The CDR3 DNA reads as TGTGCCAGCAGTTTTTCCAGGGGGTTTGGCTACACCTTC.

The chain links TRBV7-9 to TRBJ2-1; unclear D gene. The V end was cut by 5 bases, the J end by 2 bases, with 10 bases between. The CDR3 loop spans 14 amino acids. Germline V gene data show CDR1 as SEHNR and CDR2 as FQNEAQ (reference sequence). The CDR3 is CASSPPNAYNEQFF. Here the CDR3 DNA reads TGTGCCAGCAGCCCACCTAACGCCTACAATGAGCAGTTCTTC.

The V gene is TRBV30, the J gene TRBJ2-7, with D possibly TRBD2 on 7 matching bases. CDR1 is GTSNPN and CDR2 is SVGIG in the germline V gene (reference sequence). V lost 2 bases to trimming and J lost 7 bases, with 15 bases between them. The CDR3 runs 13 residues. The CDR3 spells CAWSRAGAGEQYF. The CDR3 coding sequence is TGTGCCTGGAGTCGGGCGGGGGCTGGGGAGCAGTACTTC.

The V call is TRBV4-3, the J call TRBJ1-2; 7 bases line up with TRBD1. V lost 5 bases to trimming and J lost 10 bases; unmatched junction nucleotides: 10. This CDR3 spans 13 amino acids. Germline CDR1 LGHNA, CDR2 YSLEER. For the CDR3, the DNA is TGCGCCAGCAGCTACAGGGGCAGGGACGCCTACACCTTC. It encodes CASSYRGRDAYTF.

CDR3 region: CASQGREYSYEQYF. In nucleotides, the CDR3 is TGTGCCAGTCAAGGGCGGGAGTATTCCTACGAGCAGTACTTC. The chain links TRBV2 to TRBJ2-7; 7 nucleotides match TRBD2. The V segment lost 9 bases and the J segment 1 base; nucleotides outside the gene matches: 9. Germline CDR1 is SNHLY and CDR2 is FYNNEI. The CDR3 covers 14 residues. The full variable domain, in which reference TRBV2 and TRBJ2-7 provide the parts outside the CDR3, is EPEVTQTPSHQVTQMGQEVILRCVPISNHLYFYWYRQILGQKVEFLVSFYNNEISEKSEIFDDQFSVERPDGSNFTLKIRSTKLEDSAMYFCASQGREYSYEQYFGPGTRLTVT.

This clone was detected only a few times. The chain joins TRBV18 to TRBJ1-3; D is undetermined. Germline CDR1 reads KGHSH; CDR2 reads LQKENI. The germline V and J ends were trimmed by 4 bases and 0 bases, with 10 bases remaining between them. CDR3 length: 15 residues. The CDR3 sequence: CASSLTESSGNTIYF. In DNA, the CDR3 is TGTGCCAGCTCACTGACGGAGTCCTCTGGAAACACCATATATTTT.

V is TRBV19 and J is TRBJ1-2; 7 positions match TRBD1. CDR1 is LNHDA and CDR2 is SQIVND in the germline V gene (reference sequence). V lost 5 bases and J lost 4; bases outside the gene matches: 7. The CDR3 is 14 amino acids. In DNA form, the CDR3 reads TGTGCCAGTAGTGGATACAGGGGACCCTATGGCTACACCTTC. Translation gives CASSGYRGPYGYTF.

V usage is TRBV6-6 and J usage is TRBJ2-1; 9 positions match TRBD2. The length of the CDR3 is 16 residues. Trimming removed 2 bases from V and 7 bases from J; junction bases left unmatched: 9. The germline gives CDR1 MNHNY, CDR2 SVGAGI (reference sequence). The DNA for the CDR3 is TGTGCCAGCAGTTACGCGCTAGCGGGAACCCCTAATGAGCAGTTCTTC. It codes for CASSYALAGTPNEQFF.

This sequence joins TRBV29-1 and TRBJ1-1, with 7 bases identical to TRBD1. CDR3 length: 13 amino acids. CDR1 is SQVTM, CDR2 ANQGSEA, per germline. With 5 bases clipped from V and 2 bases from J, the junction kept 5 bases outside the gene matches. The CDR3 is CSVWGQINTEAFF. CDR3 sequence (DNA): TGCAGCGTTTGGGGACAGATAAACACTGAAGCTTTCTTT.

This chain uses TRBV10-3 with TRBJ1-6; 11 bases line up with TRBD1. The ends lost 5 bases at V and 4 bases at J; junction bases unmatched: 10. Germline CDR1 ENHRY, CDR2 SYGVKD. The CDR3 covers 18 residues. This CDR3 reads CAISSGTGGSNYNSPLHF. The CDR3 nucleotides are TGTGCCATCAGTTCCGGGACAGGGGGTTCCAATTATAATTCACCCCTCCACTTT.

The genes are TRBV29-1 and TRBJ2-1, with TRBD1 matching over 7 bases. CDR3 size: 14 residues. Germline lookup yields CDR1 SQVTM and CDR2 ANQGSEA. Trimming at V came to 6 bases and at J to 5 bases, leaving 10 bases not matched to a gene. CDR3 sequence reads: CSVPGQRSDNEQFF. For the CDR3, the DNA is TGCAGCGTGCCGGGACAGCGATCCGACAATGAGCAGTTCTTC.

The chain has TRBV5-1 and TRBJ2-1, with D perhaps matching TRBD1 (6 bases). The length of the CDR3 is 16 residues. With 0 bases removed from V and 5 bases from J, the gap between germline ends came to 15 bases. Germline V CDR1 and CDR2: SGHRS, YFSETQ. CDR3 sequence: CASSLAGRGAHNEQFF. The CDR3 DNA reads TGCGCCAGCAGCTTGGCCGGCAGGGGAGCCCACAATGAGCAGTTCTTC.

This clone appeared many times. The chain carries TRBV10-3 and TRBJ2-1; 7 bases fit TRBD1. Unmatched junction bases numbered 6, after V lost 4 bases and J lost 3 bases. This CDR3 is 15 amino acids long. The germline V gene has CDR1 ENHRY and CDR2 SYGVKD. CDR3 in amino acids: CAISGDRDSYNEQFF. CDR3 coding DNA: TGTGCCATCAGTGGGGACCGGGACAGCTACAATGAGCAGTTCTTC.

This chain links TRBV29-1 with TRBJ2-5, with D tentatively TRBD2 (5 bases). The CDR3 totals 12 residues. Trimming stripped 5 bases from V and 2 bases from J, with 9 bases between. Germline loops: CDR1 SQVTM, CDR2 ANQGSEA. The CDR3 here is CSVSRTQETQYF. As DNA, the CDR3 is TGCAGCGTTTCCAGGACTCAAGAGACCCAGTACTTC.

The V and J genes are TRBV28 and TRBJ2-7; the D gene is possibly TRBD2 (6 bases). CDR3 size: 21 residues. Trimming stripped 0 bases from V and 4 bases from J, with 31 bases between. Germline V gives CDR1 MDHEN, CDR2 SYDVKM. For the CDR3, the DNA is TGTGCCAGCAGTTTATGGGAGGGGAAAATTTGGGCGGGGCGGTTGCGGTACGAGCAGTACTTC. Protein product: CASSLWEGKIWAGRLRYEQYF. The whole variable domain, filled in from reference TRBV28 and TRBJ2-7, reads DVKVTQSSRYLVKRTGEKVFLECVQDMDHENMFWYRQDPGLGLRLIYFSYDVKMKEKGDIPEGYSVSREKKERFSLILESASTNQTSMYLCASSLWEGKIWAGRLRYEQYFGPGTRLTVT.

Of note for this clone: This specimen includes other DNA sequences encoding the same CDR3. The genes are TRBV3-1 (or the pseudogene TRBV3-2) and TRBJ1-5; 9 bases are a match to TRBD1. Germline V CDR1 and CDR2: LGHDT, YNNKEL (reference sequence). CDR3 length: 14 residues. J gave up 2 bases and V 4 bases, and 0 bases lay outside the gene matches. CDR3: CASSRTGGNQPQHF. CDR3 DNA sequence: TGTGCCAGCAGCCGGACAGGGGGCAATCAGCCCCAGCATTTT.

V usage is TRBV29-1 and J usage is TRBJ2-7; TRBD2 aligns across 10 bases. Germline-derived CDR1 and CDR2 are SQVTM and ANQGSEA. This CDR3 is built from 14 residues. J was trimmed by 1 base and V by 7 bases; bases with no gene match: 7. CDR3 residues: CSATRTSGSYEQYF. CDR3 nucleotide sequence: TGCAGCGCCACCAGGACTAGCGGATCCTACGAGCAGTACTTC.

The chain carries TRBV3-1 (or the pseudogene TRBV3-2) and TRBJ2-1; 8 bases align to TRBD1. Trimming at V came to 3 bases and at J to 2 bases, leaving 3 bases not matched to a gene. Germline V gene lookup returns CDR1 LGHDT and CDR2 YNNKEL (reference sequence). This CDR3 has 15 residues. The CDR3 loop is CASSHRTGPYNEQFF. The CDR3 nucleotides are TGTGCCAGCAGCCACAGGACAGGGCCCTACAATGAGCAGTTCTTC.

The chain couples TRBV7-2 to TRBJ2-2; 8 nucleotides agree with TRBD1. The CDR3 length is 15 residues. Germline values: CDR1 SGHTA, CDR2 FQGNSA. V lost 3 bases, J lost 4 bases, and 4 bases stayed unmatched. The CDR3 protein is CASSLDRVVTGELFF. CDR3 nucleotide sequence: TGTGCCAGCAGCTTGGACAGGGTAGTCACCGGGGAGCTGTTTTTT.

The V call is TRBV19, the J call TRBJ1-3, with TRBD1 matching 9 bases. The germline gives CDR1 LNHDA, CDR2 SQIVND (reference sequence). Trimming cost V 3 bases and J 2 bases; bases outside gene matches: 5. The CDR3 covers 16 residues. CDR3 sequence (DNA): TGTGCCAGTAGTATCCGCGGGACAGGGACTGGAAACACCATATATTTT. This gives the protein CASSIRGTGTGNTIYF.

The genes are TRBV19 and TRBJ1-1, with D uncertain. The CDR3 extends over 14 amino acids. Germline V lookup: CDR1 LNHDA, CDR2 SQIVND (reference sequence). Between the trimmed V and J ends, which lost 6 bases and 4 bases, there was a span of 15 bases. The CDR3 sequence: CASSPLLRGTEAFF. CDR3 in DNA: TGTGCCAGTAGCCCCCTTTTGCGAGGCACTGAAGCTTTCTTT.

The V call is TRBV11-1, the J call TRBJ2-1; D might be TRBD2 (6 bases). This CDR3 has 15 amino acids. Trimming removed 5 bases at V and 4 bases at J, with 15 bases between. Germline V gene lookup returns CDR1 SGHAT and CDR2 FQDESV (reference sequence). The CDR3 bases are TGTGCCAGCAGCCCCGGGGGATTCAATTACAATGAGCAGTTCTTC. Protein sequence: CASSPGGFNYNEQFF.